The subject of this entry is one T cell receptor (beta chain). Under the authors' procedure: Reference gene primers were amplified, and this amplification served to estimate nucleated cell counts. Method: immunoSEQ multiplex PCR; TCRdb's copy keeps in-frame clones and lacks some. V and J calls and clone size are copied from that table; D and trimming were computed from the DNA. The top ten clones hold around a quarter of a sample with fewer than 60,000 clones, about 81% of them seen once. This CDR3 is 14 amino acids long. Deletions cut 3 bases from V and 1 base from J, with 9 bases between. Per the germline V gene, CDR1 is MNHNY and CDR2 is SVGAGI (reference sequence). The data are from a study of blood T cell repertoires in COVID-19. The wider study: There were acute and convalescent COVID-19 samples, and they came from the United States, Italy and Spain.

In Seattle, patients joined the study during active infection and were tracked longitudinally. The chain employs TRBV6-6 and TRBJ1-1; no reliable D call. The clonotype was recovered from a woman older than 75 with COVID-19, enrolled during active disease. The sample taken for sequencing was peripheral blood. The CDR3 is CASSYQEQNTEAFF. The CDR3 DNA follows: TGTGCCAGCAGTTATCAGGAACAGAACACTGAAGCTTTCTTT.